This T cell receptor (beta chain) was captured by sequencing in a study of early T cells in non-severe SARS-CoV-2 infection. Study details: Sequencing used unsorted whole-blood bulk RNA, so chains lack pairing.

From germline, CDR1 is LNHDA and CDR2 SQIVND (reference sequence). The CDR3 consists of 15 residues. V gave up 3 bases and J gave up 0 bases; unmatched junction bases: 0. Separate cDNA molecules each had unique molecular identifiers attached to them. TCRdb redid the calling of the 5' RACE reads with MiXCR, one entry per CDR3 protein. The table has some 97,000 distinct CDR3 sequences, around 10% seen once; the top ten hold 4.7%. This clonotype was counted between two and nine times. This rearrangement joins TRBV19 to TRBJ2-1; 9 bases align to TRBD1. This receptor was obtained from an adult who was a healthcare worker with PCR-confirmed SARS-CoV-2 infection or an uninfected control (not recorded which). The specimen was whole blood, collected at baseline. In DNA, the CDR3 is TGTGCCAGTAGTATGACAGGGGGCTCCTACAATGAGCAGTTCTTC. Translated, it gives CASSMTGGSYNEQFF.